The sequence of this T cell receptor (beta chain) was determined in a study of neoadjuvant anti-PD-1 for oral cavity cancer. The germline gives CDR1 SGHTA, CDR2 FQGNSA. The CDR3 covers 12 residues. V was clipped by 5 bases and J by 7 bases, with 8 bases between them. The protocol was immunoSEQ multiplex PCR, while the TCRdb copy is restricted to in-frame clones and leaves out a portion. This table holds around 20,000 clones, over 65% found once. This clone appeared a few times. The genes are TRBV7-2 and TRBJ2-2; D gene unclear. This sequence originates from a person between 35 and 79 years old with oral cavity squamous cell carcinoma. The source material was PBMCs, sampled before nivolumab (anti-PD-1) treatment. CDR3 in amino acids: CASSLDVGELFF. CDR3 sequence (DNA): TGTGCCAGCAGCCTAGATGTCGGGGAGCTGTTTTTT.